Following are 25 T cell receptor beta chains from one sample sequenced in a study of cytomegalovirus exposure and HLA in healthy donors. PCR primers comprised 60 Vbeta and 13 Jbeta primers. Clones were sequenced by immunoSEQ multiplex PCR, and TCRdb holds only the in-frame ones, with some missing. Of 100,000 to 150,000 clones in the sample, over 65% were seen once. Specimen: PBMCs. The receptors here all came from a woman between 40 and 55 years old in good health and CMV-seropositive.

This clone has a handful of counts. V and J are TRBV10-2 and TRBJ2-7, with 9 bases matching TRBD1. V lost 6 bases, J lost 5 bases, and 2 bases stayed unmatched. Germline loops: CDR1 WSHSY, CDR2 SAAADI. The CDR3 covers 12 residues. CDR3 coding DNA: TGCGCCAGCAGACAGGGGGCGAACGAGCAGTACTTC. Translated, it gives CASRQGANEQYF.

V and J are TRBV5-5 and TRBJ2-3; D gene ambiguous. The germline V and J ends were trimmed by 5 bases and 2 bases, with 15 bases remaining between them. The CDR3 contains 15 residues. Germline CDR1 SGHKS, CDR2 YYEKEE (reference sequence). The CDR3 DNA reads as TGTGCCAGCAGTTATAGCAGTCCCCTCACAGATACGCAGTATTTT. Encoded protein: CASSYSSPLTDTQYF.

The chain combines TRBV28 with TRBJ2-1; 8 bases match TRBD2. V was clipped by 9 bases and J by 6 bases; unmatched bases: 10. CDR1 and CDR2 (germline): MDHEN, SYDVKM. CDR3 length: 14 residues. CDR3 DNA: TGTGCCAGTCACCGAACGGGAGGGGTCAATGAGCAGTTCTTC. Amino acids: CASHRTGGVNEQFF.

The rearrangement uses TRBV5-1 and TRBJ2-1; 8 bases line up with TRBD1. The CDR3 extends over 14 amino acids. V trimming: 4 bases; J trimming: 8 bases; junction bases outside the gene matches: 8. Germline values: CDR1 SGHRS, CDR2 YFSETQ. CDR3 amino acids: CASSQGQGVDEQFF. The CDR3 DNA reads as TGCGCCAGCAGCCAAGGACAGGGAGTCGATGAGCAGTTCTTC.

This clone showed up just once. The V gene is TRBV11-2, the J gene TRBJ2-2; 7 nucleotides align to TRBD1. V lost 5 bases and J lost 0; bases outside the gene matches: 6. The CDR3 has 16 amino acids. CDR1 is SGHAT and CDR2 is FQNNGV in the germline V gene. CDR3 DNA sequence: TGTGCCAGCAGCAAAACAGGGGTATCGAACACCGGGGAGCTGTTTTTT. The encoded protein is CASSKTGVSNTGELFF.

The chain is built from TRBV6-6 and TRBJ2-7; 9 bases are a match to TRBD1. Germline CDR1 reads MNHNY; CDR2 reads SVGAGI (reference sequence). V trimming: 2 bases; J trimming: 5 bases; junction bases outside the gene matches: 4. The CDR3 loop spans 14 amino acids. The CDR3 sequence: CASSYAGQGNEQYF. The CDR3 nucleotides read TGTGCCAGCAGTTACGCCGGACAGGGGAACGAGCAGTACTTC.

The genes are TRBV29-1 and TRBJ2-5; D gene uncertain. The CDR3 contains 11 residues. The V gene's germline CDR1 is SQVTM and CDR2 ANQGSEA. The V end lost 8 bases, the J end lost 4 bases, and 11 bases lay between the germline ends. The CDR3 loop is CSFRLGETQYF. CDR3 DNA: TGCAGCTTCAGACTGGGAGAGACCCAGTACTTC.

The chain is built from TRBV9 and TRBJ2-2; 10 bases are a match to TRBD2. The CDR3 loop spans 14 amino acids. CDR1 is SGDLS, CDR2 YYNGEE, per germline. Trimming at V came to 0 bases and at J to 8 bases, leaving 1 base not matched to a gene. CDR3 bases: TGTGCCAGCAGCGTAGTACTAGCGGGAGGGGAGCTGTTTTTT. This gives the protein CASSVVLAGGELFF.

V and J are TRBV7-6 and TRBJ2-5; 11 bases map to TRBD2. Germline trimming cut 1 base from V and 1 base from J; bases unmatched to any gene: 5. The length of the CDR3 is 17 residues. Per germline, CDR1 SGHVS and CDR2 FNYEAQ. The CDR3 loop is CASSLGTSGGGQETQYF. CDR3 DNA: TGTGCCAGCAGCTTAGGCACTAGCGGGGGCGGCCAAGAGACCCAGTACTTC.

This clone has more than one count but fewer than ten. This chain links TRBV6-6 with TRBJ1-4; weak D call: TRBD1 (5 bases). Trimming left V 2 bases short and J 3 bases short, with 7 bases between. CDR1 and CDR2 from the germline V gene are MNHNY and SVGAGI (reference sequence). This CDR3 has 14 residues. CDR3 sequence (DNA): TGTGCCAGCAGTTACGGGGCCGCTAATGAAAAACTGTTTTTT. Its protein product is CASSYGAANEKLFF.

The chain couples TRBV12-5 to TRBJ2-5; D gene ambiguous. Germline lookup yields CDR1 LGHNT and CDR2 FRNRAP. This CDR3 contains 16 residues. V shed 1 base and J shed 0 bases, with 12 bases lying between them. Here the CDR3 reads CASGLANDTYQETQYF. The CDR3 bases are TGTGCTAGTGGTTTGGCGAACGACACGTACCAAGAGACCCAGTACTTC.

The CDR3: CASSLETGPIYGYTF. For the CDR3, the DNA is TGTGCCAGCAGTTTGGAGACAGGGCCGATCTATGGCTACACCTTC. The chain is built from TRBV28 and TRBJ1-2; 7 nucleotides line up with TRBD1. Per the germline V gene, CDR1 is MDHEN and CDR2 is SYDVKM. The V gene end was trimmed by 3 bases and the J gene end by 4 bases; junction bases not matched to a gene: 8. The CDR3 consists of 15 residues.

V gene TRBV6-1 combines with J gene TRBJ1-3; no reliable D call. Looked up from germline, CDR1 is MNHNS and CDR2 is SASEGT. V lost 2 bases, J lost 0 bases, and 8 bases lay in between. The CDR3 contains 15 residues. The CDR3 DNA follows: TGTGCCAGCAGTGAACTGGGCCACTCTGGAAACACCATATATTTT. It specifies CASSELGHSGNTIYF.

The V call is TRBV5-1, the J call TRBJ2-3; 8 bases match TRBD2. After removal of 3 bases from V and 3 bases from J, the junction contained 6 bases not matched to a gene. The germline CDR1 and CDR2 sequences are SGHRS and YFSETQ. This CDR3 comprises 15 residues. DNA of the CDR3: TGCGCCAGCAGCTCTAAGCGGGGGCCAACAGATACGCAGTATTTT. Translation: CASSSKRGPTDTQYF.

The rearrangement uses TRBV7-6 and TRBJ1-5; D uncertain. This CDR3 has 16 residues. Germline CDR1 SGHVS, CDR2 FNYEAQ. The V end lost 0 bases, the J end lost 1 base, and 10 bases lay between the germline ends. The CDR3 sequence is CASSLAAHGSNQPQHF. The CDR3 nucleotides read TGTGCCAGCAGCTTAGCGGCCCACGGGAGCAATCAGCCCCAGCATTTT. Drawing the rest from reference TRBV7-6 and TRBJ1-5, the complete variable domain is GAGVSQSPRYKVTKRGQDVALRCDPISGHVSLYWYRQALGQGPEFLTYFNYEAQQDKSGLPNDRFSAERPEGSISTLTIQRTEQRDSAMYRCASSLAAHGSNQPQHFGDGTRLSIL.

The J gene is TRBJ1-6, the V gene TRBV12-5; D uncertain. The germline V gene encodes CDR1 LGHNT and CDR2 FRNRAP. CDR3 size: 14 residues. V was shortened by 1 base and J by 14 bases, with 15 bases between the two germline ends. CDR3 DNA: TGTGCTAGTGGTTTGGGGAAACCGCGGGGAGCCCTCCACTTT. Encoded protein: CASGLGKPRGALHF. The whole variable domain, remainder taken from reference TRBV12-5 and TRBJ1-6, is DARVTQTPRHKVTEMGQEVTMRCQPILGHNTVFWYRQTMMQGLELLAYFRNRAPLDDSGMPKDRFSAEMPDATLATLKIQPSEPRDSAVYFCASGLGKPRGALHFGNGTRLTVT.

This sequence joins TRBV28 and TRBJ2-1, with unresolved D. CDR3 size: 12 residues. V was trimmed by 5 bases and J by 8 bases, leaving 10 bases between them. Germline values: CDR1 MDHEN, CDR2 SYDVKM. CDR3 DNA sequence: TGTGCCAGCAGTCACTGGAGCGATGAGCAGTTCTTC. It is translated as CASSHWSDEQFF.

The sample holds a few counts of this clone. V is TRBV7-9 and J is TRBJ2-4; possible D gene TRBD1, 5 bases. In germline, CDR1 is SEHNR, CDR2 FQNEAQ (reference sequence). The CDR3 is 17 amino acids. Deletions cut 5 bases from V and 0 bases from J, with 17 bases between. CDR3 in DNA: TGTGCCAGCAGCCCCCCCCTCCGACAGTTAGCCAAAAACATTCAGTACTTC. Encoded protein: CASSPPLRQLAKNIQYF.

V gene TRBV27 combines with J gene TRBJ2-7; TRBD1 aligns across 9 bases. With 2 bases clipped from V and 5 bases from J, the junction kept 19 bases outside the gene matches. The CDR3 has 19 residues. CDR1 and CDR2 (germline): MNHEY, SMNVEV (reference sequence). CDR3 bases: TGTGCCAGCAGTTTACCTCGTTCTGGGGGGACAGGGCGAGAGAACGAGCAGTACTTC. Its translation is CASSLPRSGGTGRENEQYF.

This clone was seen just once. The genes are TRBV9 and TRBJ2-1, with 8 bases that match TRBD2. Losses at the gene ends were 4 bases for V and 0 bases for J; bases not matched to a gene: 3. CDR1 is SGDLS, CDR2 YYNGEE, per germline. The CDR3 spans 15 residues. The CDR3 DNA follows: TGTGCCAGCAGCATCGGACTAGCCTCCTACAATGAGCAGTTCTTC. Translating gives CASSIGLASYNEQFF.

The chain joins TRBV7-2 to TRBJ1-6; 9 positions match TRBD1. CDR1 is SGHTA, CDR2 FQGNSA, per germline. The CDR3 is made up of 16 amino acids. The junction had 6 bases not matched to a gene; V was cut back by 5 bases and J by 4 bases. CDR3 DNA: TGTGCCAGCAGCGTCGCGGGACAGGGATATAATTCACCCCTCCACTTT. It encodes CASSVAGQGYNSPLHF.

The chain is built from TRBV19 and TRBJ2-7; TRBD2 matches at 9 bases. V lost 3 bases, J lost 0 bases, and 12 bases stayed unmatched. This CDR3 region has 18 residues. CDR1 is LNHDA and CDR2 is SQIVND in the germline V gene (reference sequence). DNA of the CDR3: TGTGCCAGTAGTATTTTAGGCGGGAGCGGGAGGATCTCCTACGAGCAGTACTTC. This codes for CASSILGGSGRISYEQYF.

This clone has ten or more counts. V gene TRBV7-9 combines with J gene TRBJ2-7; D is perhaps TRBD1 (5 bases). The CDR3 has 12 residues. Germline V gene sequence: CDR1 SEHNR, CDR2 FQNEAQ (reference sequence). V lost 8 bases to trimming and J lost 1 base, with 9 bases between them. CDR3 sequence: CASGRESYEQYF. The DNA of the CDR3 is TGTGCCAGCGGCAGGGAATCCTACGAGCAGTACTTC.

The rearrangement joins TRBV5-1 to TRBJ2-2, with D possibly being TRBD2 (6 bases). The CDR3 has 13 amino acids. The germline V gene has CDR1 SGHRS and CDR2 YFSETQ. V lost 4 bases, J lost 4 bases, and 8 bases lay in between. CDR3 DNA: TGCGCCAGCAGCGAGGAGGGCACCGGGGAGCTGTTTTTT. It yields the protein CASSEEGTGELFF.

This clone came up a few times. V and J are TRBV10-1 and TRBJ2-3; D is possibly TRBD2 (5 bases). Germline V gene lookup returns CDR1 WNHNN and CDR2 SYGVQD (reference sequence). The CDR3 is 16 residues long. V shed 4 bases and J shed 1 base, with 15 bases lying between them. This CDR3 reads CASSGVRGFGTDTQYF. DNA for the CDR3: TGCGCCAGCAGTGGGGTACGGGGTTTCGGCACAGATACGCAGTATTTT.